This T cell receptor (beta chain) was observed in a study of blood T cell repertoires in COVID-19. In the study overall: Spain, Italy and the United States supplied samples that represented acute and convalescent COVID-19. Sample material is recorded as cDNA or gDNA derived from T cells, B-cell-depleted T cells, or PBMCs.

Per the study methods: Reference gene primers were amplified, and this amplification served to estimate nucleated cell counts. Clones were sequenced by immunoSEQ multiplex PCR, and TCRdb holds only the in-frame ones, with some missing. V, J and clone size derive from that table, while D and trimming were established from the DNA sequence. The sample comprises roughly 5,500 clones, about 93% of which are singletons, and 40% to 60% rests with the top ten. What was sequenced was peripheral blood. This sequence originates from a human donor in a cohort sampled during active COVID-19.

CDR3 loop: CASSLRDRGFQETQYF. In DNA, the CDR3 is TGTGCCAGCAGCCTCCGGGACAGGGGGTTCCAAGAGACCCAGTACTTC. The rearrangement joins TRBV3-1 (or the pseudogene TRBV3-2) to TRBJ2-5, with TRBD1 identical over 11 bases. CDR3 length: 16 amino acids. Trimming took 4 bases from V and 1 from J; bases not matched to a gene: 5. The germline V gene encodes CDR1 LGHDT and CDR2 YNNKEL (reference sequence).